The clone carrying this TCR beta chain came up once. Libraries were prepared by immunoSEQ multiplex PCR; TCRdb keeps only in-frame clonotypes and omits some of them. The sample lists 250,000 to 350,000 clones, about nine tenths occurring once. Patients in Seattle were enrolled during active infection, then followed longitudinally. The sample originates from a study of blood T cell repertoires in COVID-19. Sequenced material: peripheral blood. The TCR originated in a woman in her thirties with COVID-19, enrolled during active disease.

The CDR3 loop reads CASSEALRGVSGQYF. The CDR3 nucleotides are TGTGCCAGCAGTGAAGCGCTGAGAGGTGTTTCGGGACAGTACTTC. The chain combines TRBV2 with TRBJ2-7; D might be TRBD2 (5 bases). The CDR3 runs to 15 residues. Looked up from germline, CDR1 is SNHLY and CDR2 is FYNNEI. Trimming took 0 bases from V and 10 from J, leaving 19 bases between them.